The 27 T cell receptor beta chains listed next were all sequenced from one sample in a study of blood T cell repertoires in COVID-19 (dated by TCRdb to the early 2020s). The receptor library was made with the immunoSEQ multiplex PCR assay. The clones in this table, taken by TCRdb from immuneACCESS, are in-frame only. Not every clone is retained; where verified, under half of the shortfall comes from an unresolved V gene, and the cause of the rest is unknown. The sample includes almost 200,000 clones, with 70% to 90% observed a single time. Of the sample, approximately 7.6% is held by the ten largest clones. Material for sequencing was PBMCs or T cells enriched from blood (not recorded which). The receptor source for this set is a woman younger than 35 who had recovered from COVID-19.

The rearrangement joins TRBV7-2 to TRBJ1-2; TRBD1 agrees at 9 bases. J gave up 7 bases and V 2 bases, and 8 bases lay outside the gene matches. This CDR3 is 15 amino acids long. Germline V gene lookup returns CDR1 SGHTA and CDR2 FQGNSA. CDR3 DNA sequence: TGTGCCAGCAGCTTATCCGCGACAGGGGGTCGTGGCTACACCTTC. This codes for CASSLSATGGRGYTF.

CDR3 in DNA: TGTGCCACCAGTGACCCGGACGGGAAAGAGACCCAGTACTTC. This sequence encodes CATSDPDGKETQYF. The chain is built from TRBV24-1 and TRBJ2-5; possibly TRBD2 for D (5 bases). This CDR3 comprises 14 residues. Trimming pared 4 bases from V and 3 bases from J, leaving 11 bases between. Germline CDR1 reads KGHDR; CDR2 reads SFDVKD.

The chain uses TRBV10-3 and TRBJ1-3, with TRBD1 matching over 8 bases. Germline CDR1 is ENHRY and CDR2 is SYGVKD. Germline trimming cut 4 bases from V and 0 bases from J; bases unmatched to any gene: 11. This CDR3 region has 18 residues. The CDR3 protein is CAISVRDRGLNSGNTIYF. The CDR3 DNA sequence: TGTGCCATCAGTGTACGTGACAGGGGCCTAAACTCTGGAAACACCATATATTTT.

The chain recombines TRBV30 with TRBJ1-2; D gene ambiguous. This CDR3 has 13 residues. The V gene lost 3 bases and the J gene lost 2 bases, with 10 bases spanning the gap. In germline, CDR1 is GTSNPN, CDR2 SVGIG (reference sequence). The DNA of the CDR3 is TGTGCCTGGAGAACACGAGCGAACTATGGCTACACCTTC. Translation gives CAWRTRANYGYTF.

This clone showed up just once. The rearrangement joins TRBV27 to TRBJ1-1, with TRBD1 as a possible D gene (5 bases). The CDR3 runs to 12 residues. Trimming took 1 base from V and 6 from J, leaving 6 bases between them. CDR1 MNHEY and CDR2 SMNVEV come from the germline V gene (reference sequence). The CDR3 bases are TGTGCCAGCAGTTTATGGGGGGCTGAAGCTTTCTTT. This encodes CASSLWGAEAFF.

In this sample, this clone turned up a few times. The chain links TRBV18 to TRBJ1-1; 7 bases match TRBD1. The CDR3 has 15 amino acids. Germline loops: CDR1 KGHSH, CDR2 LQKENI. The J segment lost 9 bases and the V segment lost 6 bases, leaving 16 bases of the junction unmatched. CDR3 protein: CASSPDRQGSSKAFF. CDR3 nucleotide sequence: TGTGCCAGCTCCCCGGACAGACAGGGCTCATCGAAAGCTTTCTTT.

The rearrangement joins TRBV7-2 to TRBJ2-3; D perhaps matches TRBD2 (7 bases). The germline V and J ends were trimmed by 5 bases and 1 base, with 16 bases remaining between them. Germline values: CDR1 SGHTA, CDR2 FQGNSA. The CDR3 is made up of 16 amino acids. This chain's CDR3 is CASSQNGGLRTDTQYF. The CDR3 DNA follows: TGTGCCAGCAGCCAGAACGGGGGGCTTCGCACAGATACGCAGTATTTT.

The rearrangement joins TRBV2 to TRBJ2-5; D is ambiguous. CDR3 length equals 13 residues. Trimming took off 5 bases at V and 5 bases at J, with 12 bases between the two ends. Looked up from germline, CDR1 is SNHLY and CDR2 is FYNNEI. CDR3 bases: TGTGCCAGCAGTCCCCGCGGTAGGGAGACCCAGTACTTC. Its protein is CASSPRGRETQYF.

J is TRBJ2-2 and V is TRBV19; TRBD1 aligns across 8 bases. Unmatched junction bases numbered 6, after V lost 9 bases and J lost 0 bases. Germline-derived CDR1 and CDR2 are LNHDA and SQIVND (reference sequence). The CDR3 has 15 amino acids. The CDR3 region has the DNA TGTGCCAGCATCGGACAGGGACCGAACACCGGGGAGCTGTTTTTT. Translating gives CASIGQGPNTGELFF.

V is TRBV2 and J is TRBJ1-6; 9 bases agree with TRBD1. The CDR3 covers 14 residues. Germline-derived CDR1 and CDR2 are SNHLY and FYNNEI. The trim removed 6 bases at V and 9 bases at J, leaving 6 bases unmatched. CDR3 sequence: CASSVGQGSSPLHF. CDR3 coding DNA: TGTGCCAGCAGCGTGGGACAGGGTAGTTCACCCCTCCACTTT. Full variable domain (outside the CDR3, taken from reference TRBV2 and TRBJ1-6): EPEVTQTPSHQVTQMGQEVILRCVPISNHLYFYWYRQILGQKVEFLVSFYNNEISEKSEIFDDQFSVERPDGSNFTLKIRSTKLEDSAMYFCASSVGQGSSPLHFGNGTRLTVT.

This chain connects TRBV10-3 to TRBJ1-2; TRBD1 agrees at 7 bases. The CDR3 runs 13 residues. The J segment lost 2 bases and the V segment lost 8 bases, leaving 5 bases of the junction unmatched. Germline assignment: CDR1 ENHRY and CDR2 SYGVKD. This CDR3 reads CAIGVQGNYGYTF. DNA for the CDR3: TGTGCCATCGGGGTACAGGGGAACTATGGCTACACCTTC.

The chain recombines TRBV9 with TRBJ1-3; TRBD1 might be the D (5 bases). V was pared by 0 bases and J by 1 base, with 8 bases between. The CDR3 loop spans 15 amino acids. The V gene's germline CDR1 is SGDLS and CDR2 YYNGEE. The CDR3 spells CASSVGGVSGNTIYF. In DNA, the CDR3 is TGTGCCAGCAGCGTAGGGGGGGTGTCTGGAAACACCATATATTTT.

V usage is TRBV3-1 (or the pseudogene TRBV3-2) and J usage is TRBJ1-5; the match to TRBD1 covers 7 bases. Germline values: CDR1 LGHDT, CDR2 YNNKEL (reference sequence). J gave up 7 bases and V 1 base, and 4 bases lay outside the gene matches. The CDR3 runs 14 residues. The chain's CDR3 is CASSQVKGAQPQHF. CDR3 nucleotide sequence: TGTGCCAGCAGCCAAGTTAAGGGGGCGCAGCCCCAGCATTTT.

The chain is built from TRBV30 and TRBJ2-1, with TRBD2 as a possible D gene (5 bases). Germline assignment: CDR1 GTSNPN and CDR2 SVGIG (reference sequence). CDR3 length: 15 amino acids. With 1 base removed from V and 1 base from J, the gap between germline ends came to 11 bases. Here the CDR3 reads CAWSEGRGSYNEQFF. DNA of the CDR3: TGTGCCTGGAGTGAAGGTCGGGGTTCCTACAATGAGCAGTTCTTC.

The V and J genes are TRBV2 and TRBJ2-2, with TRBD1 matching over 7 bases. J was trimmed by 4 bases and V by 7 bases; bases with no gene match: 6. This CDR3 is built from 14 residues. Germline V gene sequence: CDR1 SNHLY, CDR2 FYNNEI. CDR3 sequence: CASKGTVITGELFF. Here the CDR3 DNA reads TGTGCCAGCAAGGGGACAGTAATCACCGGGGAGCTGTTTTTT.

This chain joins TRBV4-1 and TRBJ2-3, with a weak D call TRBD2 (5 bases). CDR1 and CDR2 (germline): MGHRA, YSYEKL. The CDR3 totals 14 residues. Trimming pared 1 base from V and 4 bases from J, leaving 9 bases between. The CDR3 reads CASSQVASPDTQYF. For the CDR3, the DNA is TGCGCCAGCAGCCAAGTAGCTAGCCCAGATACGCAGTATTTT.

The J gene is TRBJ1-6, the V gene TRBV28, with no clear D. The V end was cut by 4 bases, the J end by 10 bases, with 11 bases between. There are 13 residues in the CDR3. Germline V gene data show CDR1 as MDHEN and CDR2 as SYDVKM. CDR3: CASSSEGRSPLHF. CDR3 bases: TGTGCCAGCAGTTCTGAGGGTAGGTCACCCCTCCACTTT.

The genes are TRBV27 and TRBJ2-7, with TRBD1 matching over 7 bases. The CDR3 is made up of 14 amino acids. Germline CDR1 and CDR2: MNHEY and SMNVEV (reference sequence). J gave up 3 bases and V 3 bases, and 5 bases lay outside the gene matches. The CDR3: CASSFSGGNYEQYF. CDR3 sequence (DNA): TGTGCCAGCAGTTTCTCAGGGGGAAACTACGAGCAGTACTTC.

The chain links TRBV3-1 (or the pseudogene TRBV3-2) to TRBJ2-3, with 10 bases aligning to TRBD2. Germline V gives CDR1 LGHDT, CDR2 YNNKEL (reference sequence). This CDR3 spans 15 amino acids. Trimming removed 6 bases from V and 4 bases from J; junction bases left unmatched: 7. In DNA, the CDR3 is TGTGCCAGCAGTTTGAGCGGGGGGGCTGCAGATACGCAGTATTTT. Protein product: CASSLSGGAADTQYF.

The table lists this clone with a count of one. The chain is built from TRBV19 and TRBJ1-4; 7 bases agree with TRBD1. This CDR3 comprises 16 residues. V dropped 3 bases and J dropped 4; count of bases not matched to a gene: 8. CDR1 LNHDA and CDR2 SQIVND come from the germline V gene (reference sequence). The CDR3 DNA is TGTGCCAGTAGTATCGTACCGGGACAGATTAATGAAAAACTGTTTTTT. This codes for CASSIVPGQINEKLFF.

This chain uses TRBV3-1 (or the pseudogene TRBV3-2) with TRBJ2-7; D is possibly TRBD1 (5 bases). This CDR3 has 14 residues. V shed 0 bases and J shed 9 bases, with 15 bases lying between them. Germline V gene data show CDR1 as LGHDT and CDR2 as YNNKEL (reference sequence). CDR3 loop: CASSQDLTQRGQYF. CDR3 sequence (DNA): TGTGCCAGCAGCCAAGATTTGACCCAAAGGGGGCAGTACTTC.

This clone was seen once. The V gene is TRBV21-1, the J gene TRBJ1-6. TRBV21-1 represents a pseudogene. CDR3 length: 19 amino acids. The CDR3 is CASSKSGRGGFSADSPLHF. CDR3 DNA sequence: TGTGCCAGCAGCAAATCCGGGAGGGGGGGGTTCAGTGCCGATTCACCCCTCCACTTT.

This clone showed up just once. CDR3 region: CASRGLGGAGNTIYF. CDR3 in DNA: TGTGCCAGCAGGGGATTAGGGGGAGCTGGAAACACCATATATTTT. The V gene is TRBV6-5, the J gene TRBJ1-3; possible D gene TRBD1, 6 bases. V lost 6 bases and J 2 bases, leaving 14 bases between the germline ends. The CDR3 consists of 15 residues. Per germline, CDR1 MNHEY and CDR2 SVGAGI.

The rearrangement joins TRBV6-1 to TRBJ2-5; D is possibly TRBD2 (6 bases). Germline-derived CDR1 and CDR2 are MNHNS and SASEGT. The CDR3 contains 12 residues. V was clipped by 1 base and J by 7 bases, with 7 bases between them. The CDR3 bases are TGTGCCAGCAGTGAAGGGGGGGTGACCCAGTACTTC. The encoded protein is CASSEGGVTQYF.

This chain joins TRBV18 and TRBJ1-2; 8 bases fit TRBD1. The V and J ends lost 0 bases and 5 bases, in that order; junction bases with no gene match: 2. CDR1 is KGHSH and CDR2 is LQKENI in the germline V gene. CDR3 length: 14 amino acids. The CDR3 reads CASSPPDREYGYTF. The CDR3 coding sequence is TGTGCCAGCTCACCACCGGACAGGGAGTATGGCTACACCTTC.

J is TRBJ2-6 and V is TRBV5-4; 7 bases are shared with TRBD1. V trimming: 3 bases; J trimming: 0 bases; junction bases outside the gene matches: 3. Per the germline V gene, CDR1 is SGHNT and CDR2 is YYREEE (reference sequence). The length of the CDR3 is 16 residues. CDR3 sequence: CASSSGQISGANVLTF. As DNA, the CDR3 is TGTGCCAGCAGCTCGGGACAGATCTCTGGGGCCAACGTCCTGACTTTC.

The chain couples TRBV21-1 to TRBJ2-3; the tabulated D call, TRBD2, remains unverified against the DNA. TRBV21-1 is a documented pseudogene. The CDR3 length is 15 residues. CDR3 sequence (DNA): TGTGCCAGCCACCGGCGGGGGCTTAGCACAGATACGCAGTATTTT. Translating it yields CASHRRGLSTDTQYF.